This TCR beta chain was identified in a study of shared clonotypes between healthy human individuals. Looking at the study overall: Contributing individuals were a couple of females and a few males aged 18 to 49.

Clones were sequenced by immunoSEQ multiplex PCR, and TCRdb holds only the in-frame ones, with some missing. The sample lists some 690,000 clones, 90% seen once, with 34% in the top ten. The CDR3 extends over 15 amino acids. CDR1 and CDR2 from the germline V gene are MNHEY and SMNVEV (reference sequence). V lost 5 bases and J 6 bases, leaving 20 bases between the germline ends. The rearrangement joins TRBV27 to TRBJ2-7, with D possibly TRBD2 on 5 matching bases. The sequence was collected from a young man in good health. Some clones in this sample may be carry-over from other donors' samples. Source material: memory CD8+ T cells from PBMCs. The subset denotes: CD45RO+ cells pooled with CCR7-negative TemRA cells. DNA of the CDR3: TGTGCCAGCAGTCTCCTCTCGGACTTGGCAGCCGAGCAGTACTTC. Its protein product is CASSLLSDLAAEQYF.